The next 7 T cell receptor beta chains were all read from a single sample in a study of post-analysis software for immune sequencing data. Overall study findings and caveats: Controls had lower frequencies than patients of a few TRBV segments, which included TRBV5-6, TRBV5-1 and TRBV20-1.

Unique molecular identifiers had been added to the TCR beta cDNA libraries. MiXCR, run by TCRdb on the PCR reads, gives a single entry per CDR3 protein. The data contain approximately 690,000 distinct CDR3 sequences, 55% to 60% of them singletons. No antigens are known for them. Sequenced sample: blood. The source is a girl aged 2-10 years with multiple sclerosis.

The gene calls are TRBV20-1 and TRBJ1-2, with a possible D match to TRBD1 (5 bases). CDR3 size: 14 residues. Germline CDR1 and CDR2: DFQATT and SNEGSKA (reference sequence). V was shortened by 2 bases and J by 4 bases, with 14 bases between the two germline ends. The CDR3 loop reads CSARRAGSGYGYTF. Written as DNA, the CDR3 is TGCAGTGCTAGACGGGCAGGGAGCGGCTATGGCTACACCTTC.

The chain carries TRBV15 and TRBJ2-3; D is possibly TRBD2 (5 bases). Trimming pared 0 bases from V and 8 bases from J, leaving 12 bases between. There are 14 residues in the CDR3. Germline V lookup: CDR1 LNHNV, CDR2 YYDKDF (reference sequence). As DNA, the CDR3 is TGTGCCACCAGCAGAGATCCCCAAGGAGGTACGCAGTATTTT. This encodes CATSRDPQGGTQYF.

The chain carries TRBV24-1 and TRBJ2-3, with D uncertain. This CDR3 is built from 11 residues. Germline CDR1 and CDR2: KGHDR and SFDVKD. V shed 5 bases and J shed 6 bases, with 5 bases lying between them. Written as DNA, the CDR3 is TGTGCCACCAGTGTTAAGGATACGCAGTATTTT. It yields the protein CATSVKDTQYF.

This clonotype showed up just once. This chain uses TRBV29-1 with TRBJ1-2; perhaps TRBD1 as D (6 bases). Germline CDR1 and CDR2: SQVTM and ANQGSEA. This CDR3 has 12 residues. V shed 8 bases and J shed 6 bases, with 16 bases lying between them. The CDR3 DNA follows: TGCAGCATTACAGGGCAGAACGATGGCTACACCTTC. It translates to CSITGQNDGYTF.

The chain couples TRBV20-1 to TRBJ2-1; D gene ambiguous. The CDR3 contains 14 residues. CDR1 DFQATT and CDR2 SNEGSKA come from the germline V gene (reference sequence). Trimming cost V 3 bases and J 5 bases, with 14 bases left between them. CDR3 loop: CSARGIKKDNEQFF. CDR3 bases: TGCAGTGCTAGGGGGATCAAAAAGGACAATGAGCAGTTCTTC.

The chain is built from TRBV18 and TRBJ1-2; 8 bases are shared with TRBD1. Germline V CDR1 and CDR2: KGHSH, LQKENI. Unmatched junction bases numbered 3, after V lost 2 bases and J lost 1 base. The CDR3 is made up of 15 amino acids. The CDR3 spells CASSPDRGVNYGYTF. CDR3 in DNA: TGTGCCAGCTCACCAGACAGGGGAGTTAACTATGGCTACACCTTC.

The J gene is TRBJ2-3, the V gene TRBV12-3 or TRBV12-4; D tentatively fits TRBD1 or TRBD2 (5 bases each). The germline V and J ends were trimmed by 6 bases and 0 bases, with 10 bases remaining between them. The CDR3 is made up of 14 amino acids. The CDR3 DNA reads as TGTGCCAGCAGGGCCGGGACCAGCACAGATACGCAGTATTTT. The encoded protein is CASRAGTSTDTQYF.